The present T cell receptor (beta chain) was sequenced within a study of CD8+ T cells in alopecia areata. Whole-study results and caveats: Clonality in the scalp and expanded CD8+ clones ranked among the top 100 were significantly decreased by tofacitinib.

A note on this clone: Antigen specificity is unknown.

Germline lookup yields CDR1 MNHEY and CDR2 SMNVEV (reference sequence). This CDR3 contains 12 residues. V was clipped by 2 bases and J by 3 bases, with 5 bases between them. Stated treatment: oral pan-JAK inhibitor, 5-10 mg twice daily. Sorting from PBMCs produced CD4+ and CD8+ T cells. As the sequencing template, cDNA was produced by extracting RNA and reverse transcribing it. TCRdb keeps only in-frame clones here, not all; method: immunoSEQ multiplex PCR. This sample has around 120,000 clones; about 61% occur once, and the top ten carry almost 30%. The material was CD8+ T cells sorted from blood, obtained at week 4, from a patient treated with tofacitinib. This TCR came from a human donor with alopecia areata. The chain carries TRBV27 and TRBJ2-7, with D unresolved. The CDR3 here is CASSLPGYEQYF. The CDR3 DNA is TGTGCCAGCAGTTTACCAGGCTACGAGCAGTACTTC.